This entry is about one TCR beta chain. Trimming cost V 3 bases and J 1 base, with 13 bases left between them. CDR3 size: 16 residues. Germline CDR1 is SGDLS and CDR2 is YYNGEE. The data originate from a study of CD8 T cells in Susac syndrome. Reverse transcription of about 0.45 to 1 ug RNA was performed with random hexamers. From the immunoSEQ multiplex PCR reads, TCRdb called clonotypes with MiXCR, one entry per CDR3 protein. The repertoire has 100,000 to 150,000 distinct CDR3 sequences, 85% to 95% of them found once; the top ten carry less than 0.4%. The sample comprised CD8+ T cells from PBMCs. V and J are TRBV9 and TRBJ2-2; tentatively, D is TRBD1 (5 bases). The sequence derives from a human donor with multiple sclerosis. The CDR3 sequence: CASSAFGQLNTGELFF. The CDR3 DNA follows: TGTGCCAGCAGCGCCTTCGGACAATTGAACACCGGGGAGCTGTTTTTT.